Below, one T cell receptor (beta chain) is given with its context. As yet, its antigen is unknown. Trimming left V 1 base short and J 10 bases short, with 13 bases between. The CDR3 runs to 13 residues. CDR1 and CDR2 (germline): LNHNV, YYDKDF (reference sequence). RNA transcripts gave rise to amplified TCR beta CDR3 regions. Using the HTBI primer set, a first-round RT-PCR was run on the TCR CDR3. TCRdb itself ran the multiplex PCR reads through MiXCR, one entry per CDR3 protein. The repertoire consists of around 300,000 distinct CDR3 sequences, with less than 15% occurring once and the leading ten covering 6% to 8%. The data originate from a study of T cells in Graves' hyperthyroidism and ophthalmopathy. Whole-study results and caveats: Blood shared most expanded thyroid clonotypes above 0.001.

The chain employs TRBV15 and TRBJ1-2, with D perhaps matching TRBD1 (5 bases). The TCR sequence derives from a woman in her twenties or thirties with Graves' hyperthyroidism that later progressed to Graves' ophthalmopathy. Sample: blood. CDR3 bases: TGTGCCACCAGCAGAGTCCAGGGCCTGGACTACACCTTC. It yields the protein CATSRVQGLDYTF.